What follows are 12 T cell receptor beta chains derived from one specimen sequenced in a study of response to subunit inactivated influenza vaccine. TCRdb re-analysed the RT-PCR reads in MiXCR, keeping a single row per CDR3 protein. This repertoire shows around 320,000 distinct CDR3 sequences, over 20% found once; its top ten account for over 9%. This specimen consisted of PBMCs from blood, obtained about 19 months after vaccination. The receptors were gathered from a man aged 45-69 years who received an inactivated influenza vaccine.

The sample holds a few counts of this clonotype. The chain links TRBV19 to TRBJ1-2; D is undetermined. V was clipped by 9 bases and J by 7 bases, with 6 bases between them. Looked up from germline, CDR1 is LNHDA and CDR2 is SQIVND (reference sequence). CDR3 size: 9 residues. CDR3 in DNA: TGTGCCAGCGGGAGTGGCTACACCTTC. Encoded protein: CASGSGYTF.

This clonotype showed up just a few times. V gene TRBV20-1 combines with J gene TRBJ2-5; 7 positions agree with TRBD2. Germline V lookup: CDR1 DFQATT, CDR2 SNEGSKA (reference sequence). V was pared by 5 bases and J by 3 bases, with 9 bases of the junction left unmatched. CDR3 length: 14 amino acids. This chain's CDR3 is CSASTWGGEETQYF. The CDR3 DNA follows: TGCAGTGCTTCTACCTGGGGAGGGGAAGAGACCCAGTACTTC.

Concerning this clonotype: The germline gene is not matched at one end of the junction; a read error may be the cause. This chain uses TRBV13 with TRBJ2-7, with 7 bases matching TRBD1. The CDR3 length is 11 residues. Per germline, CDR1 PRHDT and CDR2 FYEKMQ (reference sequence). CDR3 residues: CASSLGQERYF. CDR3 sequence (DNA): TGTGCCAGCAGCCTCGGACAGGAGCGGTACTTC. Full variable domain (remainder filled in from reference TRBV13 and TRBJ2-7): AAGVIQSPRHLIKEKRETATLKCYPIPRHDTVYWYQQGPGQDPQFLISFYEKMQSDKGSIPDRFSAQQFSDYHSELNMSSLELGDSALYFCASSLGQERYFGPGTRLTVT.

J is TRBJ1-5 and V is TRBV7-2; TRBD1 matches 7 bases. Per germline, CDR1 SGHTA and CDR2 FQGNSA. Trimming cost V 6 bases and J 8 bases; bases outside gene matches: 13. The CDR3 covers 15 residues. CDR3 in DNA: TGTGCCAGCAGTTACCACCGACAGGGTGGGGAGCCCCAGCATTTT. This encodes CASSYHRQGGEPQHF. The complete variable domain, with remaining parts taken from reference TRBV7-2 and TRBJ1-5, reads GAGVSQSPSNKVTEKGKDVELRCDPISGHTALYWYRQSLGQGLEFLIYFQGNSAPDKSGLPSDRFSAERTGGSVSTLTIQRTQQEDSAVYLCASSYHRQGGEPQHFGDGTRLSIL.

The CDR3 DNA reads as TGTGCCAGCACGGGACAGACGAACACTGAAGCTTTCTTT. It codes for CASTGQTNTEAFF. The chain links TRBV6-1 to TRBJ1-1, with TRBD1 matching over 7 bases. Trimming cost V 7 bases and J 1 base; bases outside gene matches: 3. CDR1 and CDR2 from the germline V gene are MNHNS and SASEGT. This CDR3 comprises 13 residues.

The chain recombines TRBV6-7 with TRBJ1-5; 9 nucleotides agree with TRBD1. TRBV6-7 is classed as an ORF, of uncertain function. The CDR3 sequence is 14 residues long. Trimming cost V 5 bases and J 5 bases; bases outside gene matches: 4. The CDR3 loop reads CASSQRDRDQPQHF. The CDR3 DNA follows: TGTGCCAGCAGTCAAAGGGACAGGGATCAGCCCCAGCATTTT.

This clonotype was counted ten times or more. J is TRBJ1-5 and V is TRBV12-3 or TRBV12-4; D possibly corresponds to TRBD1 (5 bases). Trimming removed 1 base from V and 0 bases from J, with 7 bases in between. The CDR3 has 15 amino acids. The CDR3 nucleotides read TGTGCCAGCAGTTTAGACAGGCATAGCAATCAGCCCCAGCATTTT. The encoded protein is CASSLDRHSNQPQHF.

This chain links TRBV6-5 with TRBJ1-4; tentatively, D is TRBD1 (5 bases). With 0 bases removed from V and 0 bases from J, the gap between germline ends came to 11 bases. CDR3 size: 17 residues. Germline V gene sequence: CDR1 MNHEY, CDR2 SVGAGI. CDR3 protein: CASSYSGGISTNEKLFF. The CDR3 nucleotides read TGTGCCAGCAGTTACTCGGGGGGGATTTCAACTAATGAAAAACTGTTTTTT.

The sample holds a few counts of this clonotype. The CDR3 bases are TGCAGCGTTGGGGTGCTGGGGGTGTCCACTGAAGCTTTCTTT. The encoded protein is CSVGVLGVSTEAFF. The chain recombines TRBV29-1 with TRBJ1-1; tentative D call: TRBD1 (5 bases). This CDR3 spans 14 amino acids. The V end lost 4 bases, the J end lost 4 bases, and 16 bases lay between the germline ends. The germline CDR1 and CDR2 sequences are SQVTM and ANQGSEA.

This clonotype occurred a few times. The chain is built from TRBV2 and TRBJ1-1; a weak D match, TRBD1 (6 bases). The length of the CDR3 is 13 residues. With 4 bases removed from V and 5 bases from J, the gap between germline ends came to 11 bases. CDR1 and CDR2 (germline): SNHLY, FYNNEI. The CDR3: CASSVAQGTEAFF. The DNA for the CDR3 is TGTGCCAGCAGTGTGGCCCAGGGGACTGAAGCTTTCTTT.

A few counts support this clonotype. This rearrangement joins TRBV7-7 to TRBJ2-3; 14 bases are shared with TRBD2. The CDR3 contains 16 residues. Germline values: CDR1 SSHAT, CDR2 FNYEAQ (reference sequence). Germline trimming cut 6 bases from V and 6 bases from J; bases unmatched to any gene: 8. DNA of the CDR3: TGTGCCAGCAGTCAAGGGACTAGCGGGAGAATGGATACGCAGTATTTT. Translating it yields CASSQGTSGRMDTQYF.

The chain joins TRBV20-1 to TRBJ1-1; possible D gene TRBD1, 5 bases. This CDR3 has 13 residues. Germline CDR1 reads DFQATT; CDR2 reads SNEGSKA (reference sequence). V was pared by 1 base and J by 0 bases, with 6 bases between. The CDR3 here is CSARGTLNTEAFF. The CDR3 DNA sequence: TGCAGTGCTAGAGGGACACTGAACACTGAAGCTTTCTTT.